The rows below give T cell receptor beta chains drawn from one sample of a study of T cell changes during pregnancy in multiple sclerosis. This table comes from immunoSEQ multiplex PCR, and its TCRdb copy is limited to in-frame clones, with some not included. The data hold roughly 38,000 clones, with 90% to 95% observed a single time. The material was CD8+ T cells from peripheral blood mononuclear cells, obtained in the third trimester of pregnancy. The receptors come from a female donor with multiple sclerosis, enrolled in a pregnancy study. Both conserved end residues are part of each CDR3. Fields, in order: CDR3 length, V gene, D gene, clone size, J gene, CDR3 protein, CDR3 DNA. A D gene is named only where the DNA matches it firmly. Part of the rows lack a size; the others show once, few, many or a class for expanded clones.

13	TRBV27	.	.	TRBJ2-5	CATLDRISETQYF	TGTGCCACCCTAGACCGGATTTCGGAGACCCAGTACTTC
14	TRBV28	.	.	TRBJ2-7	CASSSPGLSYEQYF	TGTGCCAGCAGTTCCCCCGGACTTTCCTACGAGCAGTACTTC
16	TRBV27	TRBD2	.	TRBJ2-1	CASSLYTSGSYNEQFF	TGTGCCAGCAGTTTATATACTAGCGGCTCCTACAATGAGCAGTTCTTC
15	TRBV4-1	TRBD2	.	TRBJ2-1	CASSQAGLAGHQEFF	TGCGCCAGCAGCCAAGCGGGACTAGCGGGCCACCAGGAGTTCTTC
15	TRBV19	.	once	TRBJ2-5	CASSIFDSPQETQYF	TGTGCCAGTAGTATCTTCGATAGCCCCCAAGAGACCCAGTACTTC
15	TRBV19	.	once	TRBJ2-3	CASSSAEFSTDTQYF	TGTGCCAGTAGCTCCGCCGAGTTTAGCACAGATACGCAGTATTTT
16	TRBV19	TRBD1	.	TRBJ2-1	CASSLQDRGSYNEQFF	TGTGCCAGTAGTCTCCAGGACAGGGGGTCCTACAATGAGCAGTTCTTC
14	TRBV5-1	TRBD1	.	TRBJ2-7	CASTLGQGLNEQYF	TGCGCCAGCACTCTAGGACAGGGGCTGAACGAGCAGTACTTC
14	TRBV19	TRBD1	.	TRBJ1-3	CASSTGTVGNTIYF	TGTGCCAGTAGTACCGGGACAGTTGGAAACACCATATATTTT
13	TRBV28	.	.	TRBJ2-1	CASRGVSYNEQFF	TGTGCCAGCAGAGGGGTCTCCTACAATGAGCAGTTCTTC
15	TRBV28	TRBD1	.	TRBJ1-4	CASSSRQGENEKLFF	TGTGCCAGCAGCTCCCGACAGGGAGAGAATGAAAAACTGTTTTTT
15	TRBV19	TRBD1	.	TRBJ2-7	CASSIGQGVWNEQYF	TGTGCCAGTAGTATCGGTCAGGGGGTTTGGAACGAGCAGTACTTC
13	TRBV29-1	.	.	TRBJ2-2	CSVEVRGTGELFF	TGCAGCGTTGAAGTGCGGGGCACCGGGGAGCTGTTTTTT
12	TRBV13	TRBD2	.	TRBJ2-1	CASSPRRGEQFF	TGTGCCAGCAGCCCACGGCGGGGGGAGCAGTTCTTC
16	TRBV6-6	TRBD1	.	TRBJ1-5	CASSPRQGDSNQPQHF	TGTGCCAGCAGCCCACGACAGGGGGATAGCAATCAGCCCCAGCATTTT
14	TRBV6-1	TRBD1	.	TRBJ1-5	CASRSDRGDQPQHF	TGTGCCAGCAGGAGTGACAGGGGGGATCAGCCCCAGCATTTT
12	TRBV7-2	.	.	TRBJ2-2	CASSPVVGELFF	TGTGCCAGCAGCCCCGTTGTCGGGGAGCTGTTTTTT
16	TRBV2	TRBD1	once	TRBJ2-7	CASSRRGQGVLGEQYF	TGTGCCAGCAGCCGAAGGGGACAGGGAGTTTTGGGCGAGCAGTACTTC
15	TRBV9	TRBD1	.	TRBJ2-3	CASSPWDRSADTQYF	TGTGCCAGCAGCCCATGGGACAGGTCGGCAGATACGCAGTATTTT
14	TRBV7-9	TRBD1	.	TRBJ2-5	CASSTTRQGETQYF	TGTGCCAGCAGCACCACCCGACAGGGGGAGACCCAGTACTTC
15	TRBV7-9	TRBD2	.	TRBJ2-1	CASSLDAGAYNEQFF	TGTGCCAGCAGCTTAGACGCGGGGGCCTACAATGAGCAGTTCTTC
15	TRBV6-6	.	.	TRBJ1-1	CASSSRPYADTEAFF	TGTGCCAGCAGTTCACGACCCTATGCGGACACTGAAGCTTTCTTT
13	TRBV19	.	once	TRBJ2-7	CASSTGVKNEQYF	TGTGCCAGTAGTACGGGAGTGAAGAACGAGCAGTACTTC
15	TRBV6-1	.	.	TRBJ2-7	CASSELKGPGYEQYF	TGTGCCAGCAGTGAACTTAAGGGGCCAGGCTACGAGCAGTACTTC
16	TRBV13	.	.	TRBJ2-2	CASSLEGTYETGELFF	TGTGCCAGCAGCTTGGAGGGGACGTATGAGACCGGGGAGCTGTTTTTT
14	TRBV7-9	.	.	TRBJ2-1	CASSPDRMYNEQFF	TGTGCCAGCAGCCCCGACAGGATGTACAATGAGCAGTTCTTC
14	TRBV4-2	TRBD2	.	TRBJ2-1	CASSQELAVHEQFF	TGTGCCAGCAGCCAAGAACTAGCGGTACATGAGCAGTTCTTC
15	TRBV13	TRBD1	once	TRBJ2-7	CASSPQQGSVYEQYF	TGTGCCAGCAGCCCCCAACAGGGGTCCGTCTACGAGCAGTACTTC
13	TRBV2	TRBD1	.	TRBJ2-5	CASRGTGTETQYF	TGTGCCAGCAGAGGGACAGGGACAGAGACCCAGTACTTC